Only one count was recorded for the clone carrying this T cell receptor beta chain. As yet, its antigen is unknown. The repertoire was sequenced with immunoSEQ multiplex PCR; TCRdb's copy has only in-frame clones and lacks some. The sample shows roughly 1,000 clones, 20% of them seen only once. The data are from a study of T cells in localized non-small cell lung cancer. Study outcomes and limitations: Median detection of top 100 tumor clones in adjacent lung was approximately 50 clones. One tumor region alone was sequenced, and heterogeneity therefore remains possible. Longer overall survival was associated with a higher density of T cells in the blood. Clonality of T cells reached its maximum in uninvolved adjacent lung, surpassing tumor.

The junction had 9 bases not matched to a gene; V was cut back by 8 bases and J by 0 bases. CDR1 and CDR2 (germline): LNHDA, SQIVND (reference sequence). The CDR3 has 16 amino acids. The rearrangement joins TRBV19 to TRBJ1-3, with 8 nucleotides matching TRBD1. The source is a man between 35 and 75 years old with stage II lung adenocarcinoma. The material sequenced was normal lung tissue next to the tumor, taken before any cancer treatment. The CDR3 sequence: CASHRTGSPSGNTIYF. CDR3 DNA sequence: TGTGCCAGTCACCGGACAGGGTCCCCCTCTGGAAACACCATATATTTT.